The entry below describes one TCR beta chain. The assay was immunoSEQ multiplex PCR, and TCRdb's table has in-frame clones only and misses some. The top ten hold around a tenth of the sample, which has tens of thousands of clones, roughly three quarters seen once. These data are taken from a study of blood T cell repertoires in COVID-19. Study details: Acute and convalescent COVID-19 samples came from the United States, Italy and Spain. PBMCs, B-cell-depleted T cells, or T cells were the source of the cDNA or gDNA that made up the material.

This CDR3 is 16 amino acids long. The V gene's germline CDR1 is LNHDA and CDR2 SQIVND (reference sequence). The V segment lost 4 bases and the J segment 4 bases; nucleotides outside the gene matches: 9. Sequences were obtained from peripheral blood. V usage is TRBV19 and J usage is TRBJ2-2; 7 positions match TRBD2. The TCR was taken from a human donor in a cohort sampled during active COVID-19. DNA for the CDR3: TGTGCCAGTAGTAGAGGCGGGAGTCGCATCACCGGGGAGCTGTTTTTT. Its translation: CASSRGGSRITGELFF.